This T cell receptor (beta chain) was sequenced in a study of blood T cell repertoires in COVID-19. The wider study: T cells, B-cell-depleted T cells, or PBMCs provided the cDNA or gDNA that served as material.

This CDR3 comprises 14 residues. The V gene end was trimmed by 7 bases and the J gene end by 6 bases; junction bases not matched to a gene: 8. Germline CDR1 reads MNHEY; CDR2 reads SVGAGI. Some clones are missing from TCRdb's copy, which holds only in-frame ones; the method was immunoSEQ multiplex PCR. Of tens of thousands of clones in the sample, roughly 88% were seen once. The sequence came from a man between 70 and 80 years old with acute or convalescent COVID-19. The J gene is TRBJ2-1, the V gene TRBV6-5; 8 nucleotides agree with TRBD1. Specimen: peripheral blood. CDR3 sequence reads: CASTQGQGPNEQFF. CDR3 nucleotide sequence: TGTGCCAGCACCCAAGGACAGGGCCCCAATGAGCAGTTCTTC.